This entry is about one T cell receptor (beta chain). Its antigen is currently unknown. Germline and junction disagree at one end, which may indicate a read error. The data originate from a study of blood T cells in healthy people across ages. Looked up from germline, CDR1 is SGHTA and CDR2 is FQGNSA. The CDR3 is made up of 16 amino acids. Study findings and constraints: Among T cells, TCR beta diversity per million cells dropped roughly linearly as age rose.

It was with a sample-barcoded 5' primer and a J-beta primer mix that a second PCR of about 6 to 12 cycles was run. TCRdb re-derived calls from the 5' RACE reads in MiXCR, one entry per CDR3 protein. The sample yields 1.5 million to 2 million distinct CDR3 sequences, approximately 28% seen once. At least 5 micrograms of total RNA were extracted per sample. The V gene is TRBV7-2, the J gene TRBJ2-7; 7 bases align to TRBD2. This sequence was found in a woman aged 25 to 39 in good health. Sequencing was done on a sample of blood. The CDR3 spells CAGSLALGLKIYEQYF. The CDR3 nucleotides read TGTGCCGGCAGCTTAGCGCTGGGACTAAAGATCTACGAGCAGTACTTC.